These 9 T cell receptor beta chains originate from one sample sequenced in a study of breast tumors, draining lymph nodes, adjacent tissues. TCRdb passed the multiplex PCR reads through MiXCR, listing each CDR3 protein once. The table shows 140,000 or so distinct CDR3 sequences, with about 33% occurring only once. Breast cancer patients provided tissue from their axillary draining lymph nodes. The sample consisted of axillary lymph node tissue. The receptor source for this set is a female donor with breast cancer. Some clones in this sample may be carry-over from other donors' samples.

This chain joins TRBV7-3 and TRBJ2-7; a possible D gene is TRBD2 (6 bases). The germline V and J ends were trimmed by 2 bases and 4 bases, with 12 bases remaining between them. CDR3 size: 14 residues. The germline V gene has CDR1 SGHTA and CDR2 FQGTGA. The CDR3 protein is CASSLGGEIYEQYV. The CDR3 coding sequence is TGTGCCAGCAGCTTAGGCGGGGAGATTTACGAGCAGTACGTC.

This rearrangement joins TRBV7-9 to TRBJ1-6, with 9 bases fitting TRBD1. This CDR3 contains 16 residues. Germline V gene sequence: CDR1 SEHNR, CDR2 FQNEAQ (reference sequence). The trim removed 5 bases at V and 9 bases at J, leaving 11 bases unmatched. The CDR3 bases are TGTGCCAGCAGCCCGGAGACAGGGGGATCTATTTCACCCCTCCACTTT. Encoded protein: CASSPETGGSISPLHF.

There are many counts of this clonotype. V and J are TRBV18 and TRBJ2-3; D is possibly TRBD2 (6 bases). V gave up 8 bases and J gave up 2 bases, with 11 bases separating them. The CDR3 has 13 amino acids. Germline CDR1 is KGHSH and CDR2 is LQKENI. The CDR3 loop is CASPAGNTDTQYF. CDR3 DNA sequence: TGTGCCAGCCCGGCGGGGAACACAGATACGCAGTATTTT.

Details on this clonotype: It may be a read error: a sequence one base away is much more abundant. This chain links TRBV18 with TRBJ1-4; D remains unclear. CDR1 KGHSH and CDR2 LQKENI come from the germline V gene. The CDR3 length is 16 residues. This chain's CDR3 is CASSPLGPMTNGKLFF. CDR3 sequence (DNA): TGTGCCAGCTCACCACTGGGCCCTATGACTAATGGAAAACTGTTTTTT.

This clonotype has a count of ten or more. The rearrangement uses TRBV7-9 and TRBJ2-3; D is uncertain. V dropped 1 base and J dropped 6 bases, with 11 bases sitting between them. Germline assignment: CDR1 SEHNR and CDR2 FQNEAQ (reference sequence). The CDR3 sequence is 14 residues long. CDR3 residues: CASSLGAASDTQYF. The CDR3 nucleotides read TGTGCCAGCAGCTTAGGGGCAGCCAGCGATACGCAGTATTTT.

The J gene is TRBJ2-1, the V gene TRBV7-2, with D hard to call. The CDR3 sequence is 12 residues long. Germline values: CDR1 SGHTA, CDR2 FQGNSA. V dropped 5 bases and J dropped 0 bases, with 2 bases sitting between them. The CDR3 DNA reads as TGTGCCAGCAGCCCCTCCTACAATGAGCAGTTCTTC. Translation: CASSPSYNEQFF.

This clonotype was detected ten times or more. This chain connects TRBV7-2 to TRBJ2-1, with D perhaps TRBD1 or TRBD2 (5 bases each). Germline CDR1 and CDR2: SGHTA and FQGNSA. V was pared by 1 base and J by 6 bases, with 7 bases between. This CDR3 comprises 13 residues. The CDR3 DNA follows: TGTGCCAGCAGCTTAGGGGACCCCAATGAGCAGTTCTTC. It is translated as CASSLGDPNEQFF. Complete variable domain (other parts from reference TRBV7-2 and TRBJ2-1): GAGVSQSPSNKVTEKGKDVELRCDPISGHTALYWYRQSLGQGLEFLIYFQGNSAPDKSGLPSDRFSAERTGGSVSTLTIQRTQQEDSAVYLCASSLGDPNEQFFGPGTRLTVL.

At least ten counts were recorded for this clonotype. The CDR3 loop reads CASSIAQGYEQYV. The DNA of the CDR3 is TGTGCCAGTAGTATAGCACAGGGTTACGAGCAGTACGTC. The chain carries TRBV19 and TRBJ2-7, with a tentative D call TRBD1 (6 bases). Germline lookup yields CDR1 LNHDA and CDR2 SQIVND (reference sequence). Trimming left V 1 base short and J 4 bases short, with 8 bases between. This CDR3 contains 13 residues.

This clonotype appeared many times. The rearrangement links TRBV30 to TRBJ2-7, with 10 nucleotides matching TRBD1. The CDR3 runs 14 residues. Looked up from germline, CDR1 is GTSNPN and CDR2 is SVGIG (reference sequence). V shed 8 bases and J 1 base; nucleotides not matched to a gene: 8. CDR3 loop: CAGGDRGRSYEQYF. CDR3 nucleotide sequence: TGTGCCGGGGGGGACAGGGGCAGATCCTACGAGCAGTACTTC.